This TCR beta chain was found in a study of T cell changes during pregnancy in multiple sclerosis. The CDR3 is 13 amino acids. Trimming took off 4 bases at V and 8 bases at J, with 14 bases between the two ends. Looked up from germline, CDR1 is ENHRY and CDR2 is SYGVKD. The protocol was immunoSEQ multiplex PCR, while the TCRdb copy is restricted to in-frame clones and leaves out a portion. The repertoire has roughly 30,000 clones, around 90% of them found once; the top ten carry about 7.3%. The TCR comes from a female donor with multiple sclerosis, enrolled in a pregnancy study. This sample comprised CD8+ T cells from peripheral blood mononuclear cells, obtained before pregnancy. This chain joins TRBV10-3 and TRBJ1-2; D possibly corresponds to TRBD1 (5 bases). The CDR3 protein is CAISGGGREGYTF. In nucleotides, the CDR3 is TGTGCCATCAGTGGGGGGGGAAGAGAAGGCTACACCTTC.